A single sample is the source of the 27 T cell receptor beta chains below, sequenced in a study of cytomegalovirus exposure and HLA in healthy donors. The primer mix had 60 Vbeta and 13 Jbeta primers. Assay used: immunoSEQ multiplex PCR; TCRdb lists only in-frame clones, some missing. In the table there are 160,000 or so clones, approximately 76% of which are singletons. The sequenced material came from PBMCs. These receptors all stem from a man aged 60 to 75 in good health and CMV-seronegative.

Of note for this clone: Mismatch with germline at one junction end may stem from a read error. V and J are TRBV7-9 and TRBJ2-5; D is possibly TRBD2 (6 bases). The J call could be wrong; TRBJ2-7 is a better fit for the DNA end. The CDR3 runs 14 residues. The germline V gene has CDR1 SEHNR and CDR2 FQNEAQ (reference sequence). CDR3: CSSSRGAGSNEQYF. Written as DNA, the CDR3 is TGTTCCAGCAGCCGCGGGGCAGGGTCAAACGAGCAGTACTTC.

The V gene is TRBV21-1, the J gene TRBJ1-5. TRBV21-1 is listed as a pseudogene. CDR3 length equals 16 residues. The CDR3 region has the DNA TGTGCCAGCAGCAAAAGCGGTACCCGGTTCGGGCGGCCCCAGCATTTT. Translating it yields CASSKSGTRFGRPQHF.

The chain combines TRBV7-2 with TRBJ2-6; D not certain. There are 15 residues in the CDR3. V lost 4 bases and J lost 0, with 7 bases in between. CDR1 and CDR2 (germline): SGHTA, FQGNSA. The chain's CDR3 is CASSSDSSGANVLTF. CDR3 in DNA: TGTGCCAGCAGCTCCGACTCCTCTGGGGCCAACGTCCTGACTTTC.

This chain joins TRBV5-4 and TRBJ2-5, with TRBD1 matching 9 bases. V lost 9 bases to trimming and J lost 5 bases; unmatched junction nucleotides: 8. Germline loops: CDR1 SGHNT, CDR2 YYREEE (reference sequence). The CDR3 is made up of 13 amino acids. CDR3 in DNA: TGTGCCACCAAACAGGGGGCGACGGAGACCCAGTACTTC. It codes for CATKQGATETQYF.

This clone was counted between two and nine times. The chain links TRBV19 to TRBJ1-2, with D unclear. Trimming removed 11 bases from V and 5 bases from J, with 18 bases in between. Germline V gene data show CDR1 as LNHDA and CDR2 as SQIVND (reference sequence). The CDR3 has 13 residues. The CDR3 sequence: CAPSMVAAYGYTF. The CDR3 DNA is TGTGCCCCTAGTATGGTAGCAGCTTATGGCTACACCTTC.

The V and J genes are TRBV7-3 and TRBJ2-1; D remains ambiguous. The CDR3 has 14 amino acids. Germline CDR1 SGHTA, CDR2 FQGTGA. Trimming shortened V by 2 bases and J by 2 bases, and 7 bases separated the two germline ends. CDR3 sequence reads: CASSLEPPYNEQFF. The DNA for the CDR3 is TGTGCCAGCAGCTTAGAGCCTCCCTACAATGAGCAGTTCTTC. Supplemented by reference TRBV7-3 and TRBJ2-1, the full variable domain reads GAGVSQTPSNKVTEKGKYVELRCDPISGHTALYWYRQSLGQGPEFLIYFQGTGAADDSGLPNDRFFAVRPEGSVSTLKIQRTERGDSAVYLCASSLEPPYNEQFFGPGTRLTVL.

This clone was seen more than once but under ten times. The genes are TRBV28 and TRBJ2-3; TRBD1 might be the D (6 bases). With 6 bases removed from V and 6 bases from J, the gap between germline ends came to 13 bases. Germline CDR1 and CDR2: MDHEN and SYDVKM. This CDR3 spans 13 amino acids. The CDR3 DNA is TGTGCCAGCAGAACCTCAGGGGAGGATACGCAGTATTTT. Protein sequence: CASRTSGEDTQYF.

The chain combines TRBV28 with TRBJ1-5; TRBD1 might be the D (5 bases). The germline V gene has CDR1 MDHEN and CDR2 SYDVKM. V was clipped by 1 base and J by 2 bases, with 12 bases between them. The CDR3 runs 16 residues. In nucleotides, the CDR3 is TGTGCCAGCAGTTTATTACAGGCACGAGGCAATCAGCCCCAGCATTTT. This codes for CASSLLQARGNQPQHF. The full variable domain, with the rest looked up from reference TRBV28 and TRBJ1-5, is DVKVTQSSRYLVKRTGEKVFLECVQDMDHENMFWYRQDPGLGLRLIYFSYDVKMKEKGDIPEGYSVSREKKERFSLILESASTNQTSMYLCASSLLQARGNQPQHFGDGTRLSIL.

The genes are TRBV7-2 and TRBJ1-3; D unclear. This CDR3 spans 16 amino acids. The germline V gene encodes CDR1 SGHTA and CDR2 FQGNSA. V lost 1 base, J lost 0 bases, and 10 bases lay in between. CDR3 sequence: CASSLGPHSSGNTIYF. Written as DNA, the CDR3 is TGTGCCAGCAGCTTAGGTCCCCACAGCTCTGGAAACACCATATATTTT.

This rearrangement joins TRBV2 to TRBJ2-3, with D possibly matching TRBD2 (6 bases). Between the trimmed V and J ends, which lost 3 bases and 2 bases, there was a span of 12 bases. Germline CDR1 and CDR2: SNHLY and FYNNEI. The CDR3 consists of 15 residues. This CDR3 reads CASSDPAGPTDTQYF. The CDR3 coding sequence is TGTGCCAGCAGTGATCCGGCGGGGCCCACAGATACGCAGTATTTT.

The chain has TRBV9 and TRBJ2-5; 7 positions match TRBD2. After removal of 4 bases from V and 2 bases from J, the junction contained 8 bases not matched to a gene. The CDR3 runs 15 residues. CDR1 SGDLS and CDR2 YYNGEE come from the germline V gene. CDR3 residues: CASSLTGGGQETQYF. In DNA, the CDR3 is TGTGCCAGCAGCCTAACTGGCGGGGGACAAGAGACCCAGTACTTC.

V usage is TRBV9 and J usage is TRBJ1-3; D not certain. With 0 bases removed from V and 6 bases from J, the gap between germline ends came to 13 bases. The CDR3 contains 15 residues. Germline lookup yields CDR1 SGDLS and CDR2 YYNGEE. CDR3 coding DNA: TGTGCCAGCAGCGTAGCTGTAGGTCGGGAAAACACCATATATTTT. Translation gives CASSVAVGRENTIYF. Together with reference TRBV9 and TRBJ1-3, the CDR3 gives the full variable domain: DSGVTQTPKHLITATGQRVTLRCSPRSGDLSVYWYQQSLDQGLQFLIQYYNGEERAKGNILERFSAQQFPDLHSELNLSSLELGDSALYFCASSVAVGRENTIYFGEGSWLTVV.

The genes are TRBV7-9 and TRBJ1-1, with D maybe TRBD1 (6 bases). The CDR3 is 15 amino acids. Between the trimmed V and J ends, which lost 2 bases and 1 base, there was a span of 11 bases. CDR1 and CDR2 (germline): SEHNR, FQNEAQ (reference sequence). As DNA, the CDR3 is TGTGCCAGCAGCTTACTGGGGGCCCCGAACACTGAAGCTTTCTTT. Its translation is CASSLLGAPNTEAFF.

The chain links TRBV7-8 to TRBJ1-2, with 10 bases lining up with TRBD1. The CDR3 extends over 16 amino acids. Germline CDR1 reads SGHVS; CDR2 reads FQNEAQ. The V gene end was trimmed by 4 bases and the J gene end by 3 bases; junction bases not matched to a gene: 8. The CDR3, as DNA: TGTGCCAGCAGCTATCGGCGGACAGGGGGTGACTATGGCTACACCTTC. As protein: CASSYRRTGGDYGYTF. The complete variable domain, with remaining parts taken from reference TRBV7-8 and TRBJ1-2, reads GAGVSQSPRYKVAKRGQDVALRCDPISGHVSLFWYQQALGQGPEFLTYFQNEAQLDKSGLPSDRFFAERPEGSVSTLKIQRTQQEDSAVYLCASSYRRTGGDYGYTFGSGTRLTVV.

This chain joins TRBV4-3 and TRBJ2-4; unclear D gene. The germline V gene encodes CDR1 LGHNA and CDR2 YSLEER. Trimming took 4 bases from V and 8 from J, leaving 12 bases between them. The CDR3 covers 13 residues. The CDR3 reads CASSPLLADIQYF. CDR3 DNA sequence: TGCGCCAGCAGCCCTTTGTTAGCAGACATTCAGTACTTC.

The CDR3, as DNA: TGTGCCAGCAGCACCATCAGGTGGGTGTACACTGAAGCTTTCTTT. As protein: CASSTIRWVYTEAFF. This chain links TRBV11-2 with TRBJ1-1; D gene ambiguous. V was shortened by 5 bases and J by 3 bases, with 16 bases between the two germline ends. The CDR3 is 15 amino acids. Per germline, CDR1 SGHAT and CDR2 FQNNGV.

The chain joins TRBV29-1 to TRBJ2-5; D might be TRBD1 (6 bases). Germline CDR1 and CDR2: SQVTM and ANQGSEA. This CDR3 region has 13 residues. Trimming left V 5 bases short and J 6 bases short, with 16 bases between. In nucleotides, the CDR3 is TGCAGCGTTCGTACGGCCAGGGGACAGACCCAGTACTTC. It encodes CSVRTARGQTQYF.

The CDR3 spells CASSKGGTSRSYEQYF. CDR3 bases: TGTGCCAGCAGCAAAGGGGGAACTAGCCGCTCCTACGAGCAGTACTTC. This chain joins TRBV21-1 and TRBJ2-7; TRBD2, as called in the table, went unchecked against the DNA. TRBV21-1 is shown as a pseudogene. This CDR3 region has 16 residues.

This sequence joins TRBV19 and TRBJ2-7; TRBD1 agrees at 10 bases. Germline CDR1 reads LNHDA; CDR2 reads SQIVND (reference sequence). The CDR3 runs to 15 residues. The junction had 8 bases not matched to a gene; V was cut back by 5 bases and J by 4 bases. The DNA of the CDR3 is TGTGCCAGTAGTCCGCTAGGACAGGGGGAATACGAGCAGTACTTC. Its protein product is CASSPLGQGEYEQYF.

The chain employs TRBV28 and TRBJ1-5; D remains ambiguous. The CDR3 loop spans 17 amino acids. The germline gives CDR1 MDHEN, CDR2 SYDVKM. With 1 base removed from V and 2 bases from J, the gap between germline ends came to 15 bases. The CDR3 reads CASSLSLTAIGNQPQHF. For the CDR3, the DNA is TGTGCCAGCAGTTTATCTCTAACAGCAATAGGCAATCAGCCCCAGCATTTT.

The chain recombines TRBV10-2 with TRBJ2-7; D may be TRBD1 (8 bases). The germline CDR1 and CDR2 sequences are WSHSY and SAAADI. V was cut by 0 bases and J by 6 bases, with 15 bases left in between. This CDR3 spans 15 amino acids. CDR3 amino acids: CASSESGGTGGEQYF. CDR3 sequence (DNA): TGCGCCAGCAGTGAGTCGGGGGGGACAGGAGGCGAGCAGTACTTC.

V is TRBV5-1 and J is TRBJ2-5; 8 bases agree with TRBD2. The CDR3 loop spans 13 amino acids. Looked up from germline, CDR1 is SGHRS and CDR2 is YFSETQ. Unmatched junction bases numbered 3, after V lost 4 bases and J lost 4 bases. The CDR3 bases are TGCGCCAGCAGCGCCGGGGGGGGAGAGACCCAGTACTTC. Protein sequence: CASSAGGGETQYF.

The rearrangement joins TRBV4-1 to TRBJ2-1; D might be TRBD1 (5 bases). Trimming left V 6 bases short and J 12 bases short, with 18 bases between. Germline-derived CDR1 and CDR2 are MGHRA and YSYEKL. The CDR3 extends over 13 amino acids. The CDR3 DNA follows: TGCGCCAGCAGGGACAAGCATGGCGACCGGCAGTTCTTC. It is translated as CASRDKHGDRQFF.

The V call is TRBV5-1, the J call TRBJ2-3; a possible D gene is TRBD2 (6 bases). The CDR3 is made up of 16 amino acids. Trimming took 4 bases from V and 0 from J, leaving 15 bases between them. Per germline, CDR1 SGHRS and CDR2 YFSETQ. The DNA for the CDR3 is TGCGCCAGCAGCGGGGGGACTGACCTGAGCACAGATACGCAGTATTTT. As protein: CASSGGTDLSTDTQYF.

CDR3 sequence (DNA): TGTGCCAGCAGTGACCGGGGGGCTGGTGGCTACACCTTC. This translates into CASSDRGAGGYTF. The chain uses TRBV6-5 and TRBJ1-2; D possibly corresponds to TRBD1 (6 bases). Germline CDR1 MNHEY, CDR2 SVGAGI. Trimming removed 5 bases at V and 7 bases at J, with 14 bases between. The CDR3 consists of 13 residues.

Notes on this clone: Other DNA sequences in this sample translate to the same CDR3. The chain recombines TRBV28 with TRBJ2-7; possible D gene TRBD2, 5 bases. CDR3 length: 13 residues. Germline V gives CDR1 MDHEN, CDR2 SYDVKM. The germline V and J ends were trimmed by 3 bases and 0 bases, with 6 bases remaining between them. The DNA for the CDR3 is TGTGCCAGCAGTTTGGACTCCTCCTACGAGCAGTACTTC. It encodes CASSLDSSYEQYF.

This clone was counted only a few times. The chain joins TRBV10-3 to TRBJ1-1; D ambiguous. CDR1 ENHRY and CDR2 SYGVKD come from the germline V gene. CDR3 size: 13 residues. The V gene lost 6 bases and the J gene lost 1 base, with 9 bases spanning the gap. The DNA for the CDR3 is TGTGCCATCAGCTCAGGAAGGAACACTGAAGCTTTCTTT. Its translation is CAISSGRNTEAFF.